This T cell receptor (beta chain) was sequenced in a study of shared clonotypes between healthy human individuals. Study background: A donor's plate count was three for CD4 naive and three for CD4 memory; CD8 naive had two and CD8 memory one. General observations from the study: Naive CD4 clonotypes overlapped across several donors at about 5.2%.

Profiled with immunoSEQ multiplex PCR; TCRdb holds only in-frame clones, not every one. The table records about 2.4 million clones, over 85% of them present only once. The V end was cut by 4 bases, the J end by 6 bases, with 19 bases between. From germline, CDR1 is SGHNT and CDR2 YYREEE (reference sequence). This CDR3 comprises 15 residues. This clone is a singleton in its sample. What it binds is not known. The sequence was obtained from a man between 18 and 35 years old in good health. Some clones in this sample may be carry-over from other donors' samples. Source material: naive CD4+ T cells from PBMCs. Subset specified: CD45RA+ positively selected. This sequence joins TRBV5-4 and TRBJ1-2, with no clear D. As DNA, the CDR3 is TGTGCCAGCAGCCCTCCGCGGGAGGGTAAGAATGGCTACACCTTC. It specifies CASSPPREGKNGYTF.